The T cell receptor beta chain under discussion was sequenced for a study of graft-versus-host responses after intestinal transplantation. Study summary: Transplant types were multivisceral, liver-intestinal, or isolated intestinal. The study gave all recipients anti-thymocyte globulin induction, then tacrolimus and steroids for approximately 3 years.

Clones were read by immunoSEQ multiplex PCR, and TCRdb kept only the in-frame ones, dropping some. This table holds approximately 17,000 clones, approximately 79% found once. The ends were cut back, 5 bases at V and 0 bases at J, with 31 bases in the middle. The CDR3 loop spans 22 amino acids. Germline values: CDR1 SGHVS, CDR2 FNYEAQ. A word on this clone: Its antigen is not known.

Grafts had their tissue processed, releasing intraepithelial and lamina propria lymphocytes. Whole-study results and caveats: Recipient bone marrow held GvH clones, some seen earlier in ileum or blood. Where graft-donor T cell macrochimerism was present, patients had high graft-versus-host to host-versus-graft clonal ratios in allografts.

This clonotype was sampled from a human patient who received an intestinal transplant, so some T cells may come from the graft donor. The chain is built from TRBV7-6 and TRBJ1-4, with D possibly TRBD1 on 5 matching bases. The material was ileum tissue, obtained 17 days after transplant. The CDR3 sequence is CASSILSIGGLVQGPTNEKLFF. The CDR3 bases are TGTGCCAGCAGCATCCTCAGTATCGGGGGGTTGGTTCAGGGACCAACTAATGAAAAACTGTTTTTT.